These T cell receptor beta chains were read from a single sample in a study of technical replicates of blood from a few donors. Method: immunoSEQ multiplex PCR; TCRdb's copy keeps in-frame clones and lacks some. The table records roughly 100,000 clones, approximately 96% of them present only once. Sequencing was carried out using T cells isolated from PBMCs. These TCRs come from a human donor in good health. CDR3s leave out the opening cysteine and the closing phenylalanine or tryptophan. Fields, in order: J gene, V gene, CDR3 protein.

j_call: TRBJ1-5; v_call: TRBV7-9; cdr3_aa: ASSGSRGSGDQPQH
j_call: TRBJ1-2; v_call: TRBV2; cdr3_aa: AGQGNGYT
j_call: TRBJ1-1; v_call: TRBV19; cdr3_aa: ASSRGLSEAF
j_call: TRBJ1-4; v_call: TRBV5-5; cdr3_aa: ASSLRGNEKLF
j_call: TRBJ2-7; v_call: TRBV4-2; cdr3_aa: ASSPLAGKSYEQY
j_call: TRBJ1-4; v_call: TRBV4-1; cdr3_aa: ASSQGQGATNEKLF
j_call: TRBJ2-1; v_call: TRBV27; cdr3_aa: ASKPEGASYNEQF
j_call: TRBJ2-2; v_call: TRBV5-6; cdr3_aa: ASESLGLAGGRTGELF
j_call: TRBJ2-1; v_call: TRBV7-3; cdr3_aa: ASRSHPSGGPLTNEQF
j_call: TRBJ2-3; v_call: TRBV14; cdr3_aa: ASSQAPSGRYRDTQY
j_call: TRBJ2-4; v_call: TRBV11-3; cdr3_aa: ASSARRCILAKNIQY
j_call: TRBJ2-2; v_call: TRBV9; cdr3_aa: ASSVKAARTGTGELF
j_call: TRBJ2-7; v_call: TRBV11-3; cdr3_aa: ASSPSGIYYEQY
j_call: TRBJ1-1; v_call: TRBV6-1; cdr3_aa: ASSNTEKTEAF
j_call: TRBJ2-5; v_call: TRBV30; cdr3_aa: AWSVRGGVETQY
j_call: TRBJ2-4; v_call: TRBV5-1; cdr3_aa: ASSAGTSNDIQY
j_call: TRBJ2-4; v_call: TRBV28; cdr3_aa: ASRGTGLAKNIQY
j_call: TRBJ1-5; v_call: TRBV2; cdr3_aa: ASTGGFGNQPQH
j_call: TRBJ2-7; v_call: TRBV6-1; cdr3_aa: ASDRVGYEQY
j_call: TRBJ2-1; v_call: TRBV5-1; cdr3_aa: ASSLRGPSSYNEQF
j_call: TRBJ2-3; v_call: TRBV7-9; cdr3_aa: ASSLGGGNTQY
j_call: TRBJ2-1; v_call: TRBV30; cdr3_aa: AWSPKSRHEQF
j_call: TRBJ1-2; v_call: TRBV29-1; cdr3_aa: SPGGGAGGYT
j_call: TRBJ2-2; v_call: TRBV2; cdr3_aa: ASAGTSGSTGELF
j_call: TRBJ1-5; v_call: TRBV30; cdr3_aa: AWSPGRDNQPQH
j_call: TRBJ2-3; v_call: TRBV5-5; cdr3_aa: ASSRGGSSTDTQY
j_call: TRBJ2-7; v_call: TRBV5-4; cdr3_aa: ASSSGGQGAYEQY
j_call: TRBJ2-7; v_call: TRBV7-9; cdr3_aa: ASSPKQGEVYEQY
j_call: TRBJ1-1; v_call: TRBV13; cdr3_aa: ASRPQGWNTEAF
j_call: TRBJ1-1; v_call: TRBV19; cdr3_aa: ASSIIQGATEAF
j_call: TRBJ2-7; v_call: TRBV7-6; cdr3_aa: ASSLVGILAGGFYEQY
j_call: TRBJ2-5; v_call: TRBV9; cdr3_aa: ASSLGGLQETQY
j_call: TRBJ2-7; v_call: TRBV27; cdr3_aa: ASSKGTSGYEQY
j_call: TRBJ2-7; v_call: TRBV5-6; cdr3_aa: ASSWRSSYEQY
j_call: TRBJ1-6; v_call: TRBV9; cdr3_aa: ASSPRSGVDSPLH
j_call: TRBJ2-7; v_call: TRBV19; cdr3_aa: ASSITGGYEQY
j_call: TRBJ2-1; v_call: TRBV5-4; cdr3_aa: ASSLQRESHYNEQF
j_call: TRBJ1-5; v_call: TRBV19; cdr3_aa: ASSISDSYNQPQH
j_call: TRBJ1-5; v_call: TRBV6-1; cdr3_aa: ASSPTGGHQPQH
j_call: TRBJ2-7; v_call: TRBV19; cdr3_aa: ASSPSWGDEQY
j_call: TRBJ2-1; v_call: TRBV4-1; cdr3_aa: ASSRPGTGGGNEQF
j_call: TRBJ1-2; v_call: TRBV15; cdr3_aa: ATYRAQGGYT
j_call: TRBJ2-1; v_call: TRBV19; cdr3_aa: ASSRPTGLAGNNEQF
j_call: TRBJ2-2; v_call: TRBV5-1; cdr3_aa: ASSFGNTNTGELF
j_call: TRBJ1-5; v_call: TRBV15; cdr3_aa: ATSRGPGGLGQPQH
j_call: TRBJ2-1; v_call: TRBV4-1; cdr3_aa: ASSQEELAGFSYNEQF
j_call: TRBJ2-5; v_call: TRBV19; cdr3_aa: ASQTSGSRETQY
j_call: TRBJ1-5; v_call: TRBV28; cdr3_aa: ASTGFSNQPQH
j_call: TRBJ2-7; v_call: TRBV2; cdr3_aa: AIHRTGTYEQY
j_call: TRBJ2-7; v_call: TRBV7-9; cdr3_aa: ASSLAVGSGYEQY
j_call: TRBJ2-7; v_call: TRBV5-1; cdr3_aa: ASIPKRGGPPSEQY
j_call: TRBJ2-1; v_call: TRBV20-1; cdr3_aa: SAREEQF
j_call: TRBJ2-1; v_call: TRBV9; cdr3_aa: ASSDMGLAGAHSYNEQF
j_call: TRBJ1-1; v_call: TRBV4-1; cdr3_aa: ASSQVPGQGSGAF
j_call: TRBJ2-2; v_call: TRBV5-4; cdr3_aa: ASGDTGGKGNTGELF
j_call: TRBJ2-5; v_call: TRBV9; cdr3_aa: ASSVASGEETQY
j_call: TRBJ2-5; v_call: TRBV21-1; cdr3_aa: ASSKGRGKETQY